These T cell receptor beta chains were read from a single sample in a study of response to subunit inactivated influenza vaccine. TCRdb passed the RT-PCR reads through MiXCR, listing each CDR3 protein once. This sample carries 800,000 or so distinct CDR3 sequences, roughly 20% of them seen once, and the ten largest clones take 9.5% to 13%. The sequenced sample was PBMCs from blood, obtained 4 to 6 days after vaccination. The receptors shown here come from a man between 45 and 60 years old who received an inactivated influenza vaccine. The CDR3 runs from the conserved cysteine through the conserved F or W. D genes are given only for firm matches. Expanded clones get a size class; other rows say once, few or many, or leave the size out.

CASSPGLIQYF | TGTGCCAGCAGTCCTGGACTTATTCAGTACTTC | TRBJ2-4 | TRBV28 | - | once
CASSLDRQRAFF | TGTGCCAGCAGCTTAGATAGACAACGGGCTTTCTTT | TRBJ1-1 | TRBV7-2 | - | -
CASSIRGDEQYF | TGTGCCAGCAGCATCAGGGGGGACGAGCAGTACTTC | TRBJ2-7 | TRBV28 | - | -
CASSQDFPYNEQFF | TGTGCCAGCAGCCAAGATTTCCCCTACAATGAGCAGTTCTTC | TRBJ2-1 | TRBV3-1 | - | few
CASLAGVSYEQFF | TGTGCCAGTCTAGCGGGAGTCTCGTATGAGCAGTTCTTC | TRBJ2-1 | TRBV7-2 | TRBD2 | few
CASSDRGQGYGYTF | TGCGCCAGCAGTGACAGGGGGCAGGGCTATGGCTACACCTTC | TRBJ1-2 | TRBV10-2 | TRBD1 | -
CASSSLRPLLLDTQYF | TGTGCCAGCAGCTCCCTCCGGCCCCTCCTACTGGATACGCAGTATTTT | TRBJ2-3 | TRBV7-2 | - | -
CASSEGGTGAGNIQYF | TGCGCCAGCAGCGAAGGAGGGACAGGGGCTGGTAACATTCAGTACTTC | TRBJ2-4 | TRBV5-1 | TRBD1 | -
CASSPEVTGAPSEQFF | TGCGCCAGCAGCCCGGAGGTGACAGGGGCCCCTAGCGAGCAGTTCTTC | TRBJ2-1 | TRBV5-1 | TRBD1 | -
CSASTGLAPLNEQFF | TGCAGTGCTAGCACGGGACTAGCCCCTCTCAATGAGCAGTTCTTC | TRBJ2-1 | TRBV20-1 | TRBD2 | few
CASSFLLTSGRKHTQYF | TGTGCCAGCAGCTTCCTTTTGACTAGCGGGAGAAAACATACGCAGTATTTT | TRBJ2-3 | TRBV13 | TRBD2 | -
CATSREPINAYEQYF | TGTGCCACCAGCAGGGAACCAATAAATGCCTACGAGCAGTACTTC | TRBJ2-7 | TRBV15 | - | -
CASSAPGYGYTF | TGTGCCAGCAGTGCCCCAGGGTATGGCTACACCTTC | TRBJ1-2 | TRBV12-3/TRBV12-4 | - | few
CASSAPGTMNNEQFF | TGTGCCAGCAGCGCCCCAGGGACTATGAACAATGAGCAGTTCTTC | TRBJ2-1 | TRBV9 | TRBD2 | few
CASSKRDSRTDTQYF | TGTGCCAGCAGCAAAAGGGACAGCCGCACAGATACGCAGTATTTT | TRBJ2-3 | TRBV11-1 | TRBD1 | few
CASSLSAAGGDYYEQYF | TGTGCCAGCAGCTTAAGTGCGGCGGGGGGGGATTACTACGAGCAGTACTTC | TRBJ2-7 | TRBV7-2 | TRBD2 | few
CASSPLAGVVYNEQFF | TGTGCCAGCAGCCCCCTCGCCGGGGTCGTCTACAATGAGCAGTTCTTC | TRBJ2-1 | TRBV9 | - | -
CAISERQGKETQYF | TGTGCCATCAGTGAGAGGCAGGGGAAAGAGACCCAGTACTTC | TRBJ2-5 | TRBV10-3 | - | -
CASKYKGLRIYEQYF | TGTGCCAGCAAGTATAAGGGGCTTCGGATCTACGAGCAGTACTTC | TRBJ2-7 | TRBV6-2/TRBV6-3 | - | few
CASSPYHRGASAYEQFF | TGTGCCAGCAGCCCCTACCATCGGGGGGCCTCTGCTTATGAGCAGTTCTTC | TRBJ2-1 | TRBV7-2 | - | few
CASSPTSGGPIDTQYF | TGTGCCAGCAGCCCGACTAGCGGAGGGCCAATAGATACGCAGTATTTT | TRBJ2-3 | TRBV28 | TRBD2 | few
CAISRDNESGELFF | TGTGCCATCAGCCGGGACAATGAAAGCGGGGAGCTGTTTTTT | TRBJ2-2 | TRBV10-3 | - | few
CASSQVAGTQYF | TGTGCCAGCAGCCAAGTAGCAGGAACCCAGTACTTC | TRBJ2-5 | TRBV3-1 | - | many
CSCATWGRWTDTQYF | TGCAGTTGCGCAACCTGGGGCCGTTGGACAGATACGCAGTATTTT | TRBJ2-3 | TRBV20-1 | - | -
CAMSTGPSGNQETQYF | TGTGCCATGAGCACCGGGCCTAGCGGGAACCAAGAGACCCAGTACTTC | TRBJ2-5 | TRBV4-2 | TRBD2 | -
CASGRRWGRYEQYF | TGTGCCAGCGGCCGACGATGGGGCCGCTACGAGCAGTACTTC | TRBJ2-7 | TRBV21-1 | - | -
CASSRAGGAYNEQFF | TGTGCCAGCAGCCGGGCGGGGGGTGCCTACAATGAGCAGTTCTTC | TRBJ2-1 | TRBV6-1 | TRBD2 | few
CASSQDLPRASYNEQFF | TGCGCCAGCAGCCAAGATCTCCCAAGGGCCTCCTACAATGAGCAGTTCTTC | TRBJ2-1 | TRBV4-1 | - | few
CASSFRQGTPYEQYF | TGTGCCAGCAGCTTCCGACAGGGTACTCCCTACGAGCAGTACTTC | TRBJ2-7 | TRBV7-2 | TRBD1 | -
CASSLASGSLAKNIQYF | TGCGCCAGCAGCTTGGCTAGCGGGAGTTTGGCCAAAAACATTCAGTACTTC | TRBJ2-4 | TRBV5-1 | TRBD2 | -
CASSAGTGGGNEQFF | TGCGCCAGCAGCGCCGGGACAGGGGGCGGGAATGAGCAGTTCTTC | TRBJ2-1 | TRBV5-1 | TRBD1 | -
CASSLYRQETQYF | TGTGCCAGCAGTTTATATCGCCAAGAGACCCAGTACTTC | TRBJ2-5 | TRBV12-3/TRBV12-4 | - | many
CSAQWGYTEAFF | TGCAGTGCCCAATGGGGGTACACTGAAGCTTTCTTT | TRBJ1-1 | TRBV20-1 | - | -
CSARAPYEQYF | TGCAGTGCTAGAGCTCCCTACGAGCAGTACTTC | TRBJ2-7 | TRBV20-1 | - | few
CASSATGTPYEQYF | TGTGCCAGCAGCGCGACAGGTACGCCCTACGAGCAGTACTTC | TRBJ2-7 | TRBV7-9 | - | -